Only a few counts were recorded for the clone carrying this T cell receptor beta chain. The data are from a study of patients and donors after allogeneic stem cell transplantation. Each CDR3 protein gets one entry after TCRdb re-called the RT-PCR reads with MiXCR. The sample contains about 960,000 distinct CDR3 sequences, more than 15% of which appear only once. The CDR3 totals 14 residues. The germline V and J ends were trimmed by 2 bases and 7 bases, with 14 bases remaining between them. The receptor was derived from a human donor who was either an allogeneic HSCT recipient or a stem cell or donor lymphocyte infusion donor (not recorded which). It is not recorded whose cells these are; they may come from a transplant donor. The material sequenced was blood, either unsorted or a sorted T cell fraction (not recorded which). The chain combines TRBV12-3 or TRBV12-4 with TRBJ1-2; D gene unclear. Here the CDR3 reads CASSLLYEVLGYTF. The CDR3 bases are TGTGCCAGCAGTTTATTATATGAAGTTCTTGGCTACACCTTC.